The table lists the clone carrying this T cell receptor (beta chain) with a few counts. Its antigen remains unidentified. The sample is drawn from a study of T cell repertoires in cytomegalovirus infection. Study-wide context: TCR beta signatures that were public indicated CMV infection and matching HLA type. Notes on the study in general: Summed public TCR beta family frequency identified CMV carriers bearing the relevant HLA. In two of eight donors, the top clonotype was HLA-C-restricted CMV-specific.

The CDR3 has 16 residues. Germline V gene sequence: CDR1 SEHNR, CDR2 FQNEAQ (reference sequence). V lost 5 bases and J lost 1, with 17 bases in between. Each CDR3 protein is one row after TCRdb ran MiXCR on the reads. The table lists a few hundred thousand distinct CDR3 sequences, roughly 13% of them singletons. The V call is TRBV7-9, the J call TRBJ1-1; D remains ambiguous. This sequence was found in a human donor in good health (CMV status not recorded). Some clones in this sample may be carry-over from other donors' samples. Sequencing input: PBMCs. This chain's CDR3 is CASSGPGSHENTEAFF. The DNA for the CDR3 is TGTGCCAGCAGCGGACCGGGGTCCCATGAGAACACTGAAGCTTTCTTT.